Included here is one T cell receptor beta chain sequence, with context. Its antigen is not identified. This sample stems from a study of cytomegalovirus exposure and HLA in healthy donors. This CDR3 spans 14 amino acids. The germline V and J ends were trimmed by 3 bases and 3 bases, with 12 bases remaining between them. The germline V gene has CDR1 SGHDT and CDR2 YYEEEE. PCR involved 60 Vbeta and 13 Jbeta primers. Measured with immunoSEQ multiplex PCR; TCRdb has only the in-frame clones, and not every one. Of roughly 54,000 clones in the sample, about 70% were seen once. General observations from the study: In terms of immune exposure information, only CMV serostatus was available. Common viral pathogens (according to a later analysis) appeared linked to several of the most significant clusters.

The V gene is TRBV5-6, the J gene TRBJ1-1; D is unresolved. The sequencing input was PBMCs. The TCR comes from a woman between 55 and 75 years old in good health and CMV-seropositive. CDR3 amino acids: CASSSVDLYTEAFF. For the CDR3, the DNA is TGTGCCAGCAGCTCGGTCGACTTGTACACTGAAGCTTTCTTT.